Shown below are 17 T cell receptor beta chains from a single sample sequenced in a study of Graves' ophthalmopathy and Graves' hyperthyroidism (dated by TCRdb to between 2017 and 2018). The sample was run on an Illumina HiSeq 2000. For repertoire sequencing, TCR beta CDR3 regions were amplified from RNA transcripts. The first round of RT-PCR was done with HTBI primers and the Qiagen OneStep RT-PCR kit, and was followed by a second round of multiplex PCR, then size selection and purification. TCRdb redid the processing of the public reads, applying fastp at Q25 and MiXCR, and retained in-frame beta chains. Merged by CDR3 protein, the rows form single entries marked with the most common genes and DNA. The sample table lists a few hundred thousand distinct CDR3 sequences, 15% of them with a count of one. In total, the top ten clones hold around 6.6% of the sample. Sequencing used peripheral blood. The receptors derive from a woman between 18 and 30 years old with stable Graves' hyperthyroidism. Donor details come from another sample of the same person, matched by shared clones.

This chain's CDR3 is CASSYYRGEAYEQYF. CDR3 DNA sequence: TGTGCCAGCAGTTACTATCGGGGGGAGGCCTACGAGCAGTACTTC. This chain uses TRBV6-5 with TRBJ2-7, with 7 bases matching TRBD2. CDR1 and CDR2 (germline): MNHEY, SVGAGI. The CDR3 is made up of 15 amino acids. The junction had 5 bases not matched to a gene; V was cut back by 1 base and J by 2 bases.

The V call is TRBV15, the J call TRBJ1-1; D is undetermined. The length of the CDR3 is 13 residues. V shed 1 base and J shed 5 bases, with 8 bases lying between them. Germline CDR1 reads LNHNV; CDR2 reads YYDKDF (reference sequence). The chain's CDR3 is CATSRAGATEAFF. For the CDR3, the DNA is TGTGCCACCAGCAGAGCGGGTGCGACTGAAGCTTTCTTT.

This clonotype was counted at least ten times. The chain joins TRBV20-1 to TRBJ2-5, with 7 nucleotides matching TRBD1. V dropped 6 bases and J dropped 0; count of bases not matched to a gene: 13. CDR3 size: 16 residues. CDR1 and CDR2 (germline): DFQATT, SNEGSKA (reference sequence). Here the CDR3 reads CSAPPLGQGDQETQYF. Here the CDR3 DNA reads TGCAGTGCCCCTCCCCTAGGGCAGGGGGACCAAGAGACCCAGTACTTC.

This clonotype was observed many times. V usage is TRBV27 and J usage is TRBJ1-1; D perhaps matches TRBD1 (5 bases). The V and J ends lost 6 bases and 3 bases respectively, with 17 bases between them. Germline loops: CDR1 MNHEY, CDR2 SMNVEV (reference sequence). CDR3 length: 15 residues. The CDR3 protein is CASSPLGLGHTEAFF. DNA for the CDR3: TGTGCCAGCAGCCCCCTCGGACTGGGGCACACTGAAGCTTTCTTT.

This clonotype was detected ten times or more. At one end, the junction sequence differs from germline, possibly due to a read error. V is TRBV19 and J is TRBJ1-5, with 7 nucleotides matching TRBD1. Germline CDR1 LNHDA, CDR2 SQIVND (reference sequence). This CDR3 has 12 amino acids. The DNA for the CDR3 is TGTGCCAGTAGTATAGGACCACCGGGACAGACTTTT. Translating gives CASSIGPPGQTF. The full variable domain, its missing parts supplied by reference TRBV19 and TRBJ1-5, is DGGITQSPKYLFRKEGQNVTLSCEQNLNHDAMYWYRQDPGQGLRLIYYSQIVNDFQKGDIAEGYSVSREKKESFPLTVTSAQKNPTAFYLCASSIGPPGQTFGDGTRLSIL.

In regard to this clonotype: Germline and junction disagree at one end, which may indicate a read error. The chain links TRBV7-9 to TRBJ1-2; D might be TRBD1 (5 bases). The CDR3 has 15 residues. Per germline, CDR1 SEHNR and CDR2 FQNEAQ (reference sequence). The CDR3 is CASSLTSERGYGHTF. The CDR3 DNA reads as TGTGCCAGCAGCTTAACTTCAGAGAGGGGCTATGGCCACACCTTC. Full variable domain (rest looked up from reference TRBV7-9 and TRBJ1-2): DTGVSQNPRHKITKRGQNVTFRCDPISEHNRLYWYRQTLGQGPEFLTYFQNEAQLEKSRLLSDRFSAERPKGSFSTLEIQRTEQGDSAMYLCASSLTSERGYGHTFGSGTRLTVV.

The gene calls are TRBV19 and TRBJ1-1, with D perhaps matching TRBD1 (6 bases). The CDR3 extends over 17 amino acids. Trimming took off 4 bases at V and 5 bases at J, with 23 bases between the two ends. Germline values: CDR1 LNHDA, CDR2 SQIVND (reference sequence). The DNA of the CDR3 is TGTGCCAGTAGTAAGAGGCCGGGACAACTCAAGGAAACTGAAGCTTTCTTT. Translating it yields CASSKRPGQLKETEAFF.

This clonotype was counted ten times or more. The chain uses TRBV19 and TRBJ1-1; D remains ambiguous. The CDR3 is made up of 14 amino acids. Trimming pared 9 bases from V and 3 bases from J, leaving 17 bases between. The germline gives CDR1 LNHDA, CDR2 SQIVND (reference sequence). The DNA of the CDR3 is TGTGCCAGCAGGTGGGGAGGGCGGGACACTGAAGCTTTCTTT. Translation: CASRWGGRDTEAFF.

This sequence joins TRBV7-2 and TRBJ2-7; D gene uncertain. V gave up 1 base and J gave up 0 bases, with 7 bases separating them. This CDR3 is built from 14 residues. Germline assignment: CDR1 SGHTA and CDR2 FQGNSA. The CDR3 here is CASSLEASSYEQYF. The CDR3, as DNA: TGTGCCAGCAGCTTAGAAGCTAGCTCCTACGAGCAGTACTTC.

This clonotype was detected ten times or more. V is TRBV7-8 and J is TRBJ2-5; D might be TRBD1 (5 bases). V lost 5 bases, J lost 3 bases, and 16 bases lay in between. From germline, CDR1 is SGHVS and CDR2 FQNEAQ. CDR3 size: 15 residues. Written as DNA, the CDR3 is TGTGCCAGCAGCCTGGGAAGGGGATTGGAAGAGACCCAGTACTTC. Its protein is CASSLGRGLEETQYF. Based on the CDR3 plus reference TRBV7-8 and TRBJ2-5, the full variable domain is GAGVSQSPRYKVAKRGQDVALRCDPISGHVSLFWYQQALGQGPEFLTYFQNEAQLDKSGLPSDRFFAERPEGSVSTLKIQRTQQEDSAVYLCASSLGRGLEETQYFGPGTRLLVL.

In its sample, this clonotype was seen many times. The chain couples TRBV5-1 to TRBJ2-5, with a weak D call TRBD1 (5 bases). The CDR3 runs 14 residues. Trimming cost V 5 bases and J 1 base, with 12 bases left between them. Per germline, CDR1 SGHRS and CDR2 YFSETQ. The CDR3 is CASSPTTVQETQYF. The CDR3 nucleotides are TGCGCCAGCAGTCCTACGACAGTCCAAGAGACCCAGTACTTC.

This clonotype occurred many times. This chain uses TRBV9 with TRBJ1-2; D gene unclear. This CDR3 is 13 amino acids long. Trimming shortened V by 1 base and J by 3 bases, and 7 bases separated the two germline ends. Germline V gene sequence: CDR1 SGDLS, CDR2 YYNGEE. The CDR3 loop is CASSVRADYGYTF. CDR3 nucleotide sequence: TGTGCCAGCAGCGTACGGGCTGACTATGGCTACACCTTC.

The chain combines TRBV7-2 with TRBJ2-7; D might be TRBD2 (6 bases). Trimming stripped 2 bases from V and 2 bases from J, with 13 bases between. CDR1 SGHTA and CDR2 FQGNSA come from the germline V gene. CDR3 length equals 15 residues. In DNA, the CDR3 is TGTGCCAGCAGCTTACGCGGAGGGCCAACCTACGAGCAGTACTTC. It translates to CASSLRGGPTYEQYF.

This clonotype has just one count. The chain is built from TRBV9 and TRBJ2-2, with TRBD1 identical over 9 bases. J gave up 6 bases and V 3 bases, and 9 bases lay outside the gene matches. Germline CDR1 reads SGDLS; CDR2 reads YYNGEE. The CDR3 runs to 16 residues. The CDR3 is CASSGTGTGLAGELFF. The CDR3 nucleotides read TGTGCCAGCAGCGGAACCGGGACAGGGCTGGCCGGGGAGCTGTTTTTT.

This clonotype showed up many times. This chain uses TRBV12-3 or TRBV12-4 with TRBJ1-5; D unclear. V lost 6 bases to trimming and J lost 4 bases, with 13 bases between them. The CDR3 has 14 residues. DNA for the CDR3: TGTGCCAGCAGGACCGACGGTACTAATCAGCCCCAGCATTTT. Residues: CASRTDGTNQPQHF.

This clonotype was detected many times. A read error may produce the germline difference seen at one junction end. Written as DNA, the CDR3 is TGTGCTAGCAGCCCAGGCCCCCGGGGGGGCAGAGAGACCCAGTACTTC. This codes for CASSPGPRGGRETQYF. V gene TRBV7-7 combines with J gene TRBJ2-5, with 8 bases matching TRBD2. This CDR3 region has 16 residues. Germline values: CDR1 SSHAT, CDR2 FNYEAQ (reference sequence).

The chain joins TRBV10-1 to TRBJ2-2; D call uncertain. Germline V gives CDR1 WNHNN, CDR2 SYGVQD (reference sequence). This CDR3 contains 14 residues. V was trimmed by 5 bases and J by 1 base, leaving 8 bases between them. The CDR3 region is CASSWAGNTGELFF. The CDR3 DNA sequence: TGCGCCAGCAGTTGGGCAGGGAACACCGGGGAGCTGTTTTTT.